These 6 T cell receptor beta chains came from one sample sequenced in a study of cytomegalovirus exposure and HLA in healthy donors. Sequencing used immunoSEQ multiplex PCR; TCRdb keeps in-frame clones, though not all of them. Among 59,000 or so clones listed, about 91% were seen once. Sequenced input: PBMCs. The receptors were gathered from a woman aged 18-30 years in good health and CMV-seronegative.

The CDR3 coding sequence is TGTGCCAGCAGTTTGGGCGGGGTCTACGAGCAGTACTTC. Translated: CASSLGGVYEQYF. V and J are TRBV28 and TRBJ2-7; maybe TRBD2 (6 bases). The V end was cut by 3 bases, the J end by 3 bases, with 9 bases between. Germline V gene data show CDR1 as MDHEN and CDR2 as SYDVKM. The CDR3 consists of 13 residues.

The chain couples TRBV30 to TRBJ2-3; 10 nucleotides match TRBD2. V shed 5 bases and J 0 bases; nucleotides not matched to a gene: 5. This CDR3 region has 15 residues. Germline V gene data show CDR1 as GTSNPN and CDR2 as SVGIG (reference sequence). The CDR3 here is CAWRTSGVSTDTQYF. The CDR3 nucleotides read TGTGCCTGGCGGACTAGCGGAGTCAGCACAGATACGCAGTATTTT.

The chain's CDR3 is CASSQAGGQPQHF. CDR3 coding DNA: TGTGCCAGCAGCCAAGCGGGGGGGCAGCCCCAGCATTTT. This chain joins TRBV14 and TRBJ1-5, with a weak D call TRBD1 (5 bases). CDR3 length: 13 residues. The germline V gene encodes CDR1 SGHDN and CDR2 FVKESK. V lost 1 base to trimming and J lost 7 bases, with 8 bases between them.

This clone was seen only once. The chain has TRBV10-3 and TRBJ2-5; weak D call: TRBD2 (5 bases). The ends were cut back, 6 bases at V and 3 bases at J, with 11 bases in the middle. Germline CDR1 ENHRY, CDR2 SYGVKD. This CDR3 spans 13 amino acids. Written as DNA, the CDR3 is TGTGCCATCAGCTGGACTGATGAAGAGACCCAGTACTTC. Translated, it gives CAISWTDEETQYF.

This clone was found a few times. The chain uses TRBV7-3 and TRBJ2-7; D might be TRBD1 (5 bases). Trimming cost V 5 bases and J 2 bases, with 10 bases left between them. This CDR3 region has 13 residues. Germline V gene sequence: CDR1 SGHTA, CDR2 FQGTGA. This CDR3 reads CASSPGPTYEQYF. Written as DNA, the CDR3 is TGTGCCAGCAGCCCAGGGCCAACCTACGAGCAGTACTTC.

The chain couples TRBV29-1 to TRBJ2-1; D ambiguous. Germline V lookup: CDR1 SQVTM, CDR2 ANQGSEA. V shed 7 bases and J shed 7 bases, with 8 bases lying between them. This CDR3 has 10 residues. In DNA form, the CDR3 reads TGCAGCGCGCGAGAGAATGAGCAGTTCTTC. Translating it yields CSARENEQFF.